Listed below are T cell receptor beta chains from one sample, sequenced in a study of blood T cell repertoires in COVID-19. The assay was immunoSEQ multiplex PCR, and TCRdb's table has in-frame clones only and misses some. In the table there are 220,000 or so clones, roughly 84% of which are singletons. Specimen: peripheral blood. The receptor source for this set is an elderly woman with acute or convalescent COVID-19. Both conserved end residues are part of each CDR3. The order of the fields is CDR3 length, clone size, D gene, J gene, V gene, CDR3 protein, CDR3 DNA. D genes are given only for firm matches. Rows may omit the clone size; those that give it use once, few, many or a size class.

cdr3_length: 14; clone_size: few; d_call: TRBD2; j_call: TRBJ2-1; v_call: TRBV5-1; cdr3_aa: CASSPGLAGLEQFF; cdr3_nt: TGCGCCAGCAGTCCGGGACTAGCGGGGCTTGAGCAGTTCTTC
cdr3_length: 13; clone_size: -; d_call: -; j_call: TRBJ1-1; v_call: TRBV2; cdr3_aa: CASLGHMNTEAFF; cdr3_nt: TGTGCCAGCCTGGGACACATGAACACTGAAGCTTTCTTT
cdr3_length: 14; clone_size: once; d_call: TRBD1; j_call: TRBJ1-2; v_call: TRBV6-6; cdr3_aa: CASSYPDRGNGYTF; cdr3_nt: TGTGCCAGCAGTTACCCGGACAGGGGGAACGGCTACACCTTC
cdr3_length: 14; clone_size: -; d_call: -; j_call: TRBJ2-5; v_call: TRBV6-5; cdr3_aa: CASKPTGYQETQYF; cdr3_nt: TGTGCCAGCAAACCAACAGGGTACCAAGAGACCCAGTACTTC
cdr3_length: 11; clone_size: -; d_call: -; j_call: TRBJ1-2; v_call: TRBV20-1; cdr3_aa: CSAPGGGGYTF; cdr3_nt: TGCAGTGCTCCTGGGGGCGGTGGCTACACCTTC
cdr3_length: 15; clone_size: many; d_call: TRBD1; j_call: TRBJ1-2; v_call: TRBV7-9; cdr3_aa: CASSFGTGYPRGYTF; cdr3_nt: TGTGCCAGCAGCTTTGGGACAGGGTATCCTCGCGGCTACACCTTC
cdr3_length: 14; clone_size: -; d_call: -; j_call: TRBJ1-3; v_call: TRBV4-3; cdr3_aa: CASSPSGSGNTIYF; cdr3_nt: TGCGCCAGCAGCCCCTCAGGCTCTGGAAACACCATATATTTT
cdr3_length: 18; clone_size: -; d_call: -; j_call: TRBJ2-6; v_call: TRBV11-3; cdr3_aa: CASSLGVGRAAGANVLTF; cdr3_nt: TGTGCCAGCAGCTTAGGGGTCGGCAGGGCAGCAGGGGCCAACGTCCTGACTTTC
cdr3_length: 14; clone_size: -; d_call: TRBD1; j_call: TRBJ1-1; v_call: TRBV28; cdr3_aa: CASTSGQGNTEAFF; cdr3_nt: TGTGCCAGCACCTCCGGACAGGGAAACACTGAAGCTTTCTTT
cdr3_length: 13; clone_size: few; d_call: TRBD1; j_call: TRBJ1-5; v_call: TRBV30; cdr3_aa: CAWGGQVGQPQHF; cdr3_nt: TGTGCCTGGGGGGGACAGGTGGGTCAGCCCCAGCATTTT
cdr3_length: 21; clone_size: -; d_call: TRBD2; j_call: TRBJ2-3; v_call: TRBV15; cdr3_aa: CATSRSRTSGGALRATDTQYF; cdr3_nt: TGTGCCACCAGCAGATCCCGGACTAGCGGGGGGGCCTTGAGGGCCACAGATACGCAGTATTTT
cdr3_length: 14; clone_size: -; d_call: -; j_call: TRBJ2-5; v_call: TRBV30; cdr3_aa: CAWSVGGDGETQYF; cdr3_nt: TGTGCCTGGAGTGTAGGCGGGGACGGGGAGACCCAGTACTTC
cdr3_length: 16; clone_size: -; d_call: TRBD2; j_call: TRBJ2-1; v_call: TRBV18; cdr3_aa: CASSPLVAGGLNEQFF; cdr3_nt: TGTGCCAGCTCACCACTGGTAGCGGGGGGGTTGAATGAGCAGTTCTTC
cdr3_length: 15; clone_size: -; d_call: TRBD2; j_call: TRBJ2-3; v_call: TRBV9; cdr3_aa: CASSVGPLAGDTQYF; cdr3_nt: TGTGCCAGCAGCGTGGGACCCTTAGCGGGGGATACGCAGTATTTT